What follows are 27 T cell receptor beta chains derived from one specimen sequenced in a study of early T cells in non-severe SARS-CoV-2 infection. TCRdb re-called the 5' RACE reads with MiXCR, one entry per CDR3 protein. Here the sample spans around 82,000 distinct CDR3 sequences, 14% to 15% being singletons. The sequenced sample consisted of whole blood. The receptors come from an adult who was a healthcare worker with PCR-confirmed SARS-CoV-2 infection or an uninfected control (not recorded which).

There are a few counts of this clonotype. The CDR3 here is CASSYSGLHSYEQYV. Here the CDR3 DNA reads TGTGCCAGCAGTTACTCGGGACTCCACTCCTACGAGCAGTACGTC. The gene calls are TRBV6-2 or TRBV6-3 and TRBJ2-7; perhaps TRBD2 as D (6 bases). Germline V lookup: CDR1 MNHEY, CDR2 SVGEGT. V was shortened by 0 bases and J by 0 bases, with 9 bases between the two germline ends. This CDR3 has 15 residues.

There are a few counts of this clonotype. The chain employs TRBV18 and TRBJ1-1, with 8 bases that match TRBD1. The ends lost 6 bases at V and 4 bases at J; junction bases unmatched: 4. Germline assignment: CDR1 KGHSH and CDR2 LQKENI. The CDR3 covers 13 residues. CDR3 in DNA: TGTGCCAGCTCGGACAGGGAGGGCACTGAAGCTTTCTTT. Residues: CASSDREGTEAFF.

The chain recombines TRBV7-9 with TRBJ2-1, with a weak D call TRBD1 (5 bases). The germline CDR1 and CDR2 sequences are SEHNR and FQNEAQ (reference sequence). The CDR3 sequence is 14 residues long. V was pared by 3 bases and J by 7 bases, with 13 bases between. CDR3 sequence reads: CASSFGADWNEQFF. The CDR3 DNA follows: TGTGCCAGCAGCTTTGGGGCAGATTGGAATGAGCAGTTCTTC. The full variable domain, its missing parts supplied by reference TRBV7-9 and TRBJ2-1, is DTGVSQNPRHKITKRGQNVTFRCDPISEHNRLYWYRQTLGQGPEFLTYFQNEAQLEKSRLLSDRFSAERPKGSFSTLEIQRTEQGDSAMYLCASSFGADWNEQFFGPGTRLTVL.

V and J are TRBV6-1 and TRBJ1-5, with TRBD1 matching 7 bases. Trimming cost V 4 bases and J 1 base; bases outside gene matches: 7. CDR1 MNHNS and CDR2 SASEGT come from the germline V gene. This CDR3 is 16 amino acids long. The CDR3 sequence: CASSASGTASNQPQHF. CDR3 DNA sequence: TGTGCCAGCAGTGCAAGCGGGACAGCAAGCAATCAGCCCCAGCATTTT.

The sample holds many counts of this clonotype. This chain uses TRBV5-1 with TRBJ1-1, with TRBD1 matching over 7 bases. Per the germline V gene, CDR1 is SGHRS and CDR2 is YFSETQ. Germline trimming cut 0 bases from V and 1 base from J; bases unmatched to any gene: 9. The CDR3 contains 17 residues. The CDR3 spells CASSLDATGWGNTEAFF. The CDR3 bases are TGCGCCAGCAGCTTGGATGCGACAGGGTGGGGGAACACTGAAGCTTTCTTT.

This clonotype appeared a few times. The chain employs TRBV12-3 or TRBV12-4 and TRBJ1-1, with D possibly matching TRBD1 (6 bases). There are 14 residues in the CDR3. The V end was cut by 6 bases, the J end by 3 bases, with 14 bases between. The CDR3 is CASRYDRFDTEAFF. The CDR3, as DNA: TGTGCCAGCAGATATGACAGGTTTGACACTGAAGCTTTCTTT.

The V and J genes are TRBV15 and TRBJ2-7; no clear D gene. The CDR3 spans 15 residues. The V gene lost 1 base and the J gene lost 2 bases, with 12 bases spanning the gap. Germline V CDR1 and CDR2: LNHNV, YYDKDF (reference sequence). This CDR3 is CATSRGRVDTYEQYV. CDR3 DNA: TGTGCCACCAGCAGAGGGAGAGTAGATACCTACGAGCAGTACGTC.

This clonotype turned up a few times. V and J are TRBV4-2 and TRBJ1-5; 8 bases are a match to TRBD1. The germline V gene has CDR1 LGHNA and CDR2 YNFKEQ. Trimming at V came to 0 bases and at J to 3 bases, leaving 4 bases not matched to a gene. CDR3 size: 16 residues. CDR3 sequence reads: CASSQELQGDNQPQHF. The DNA of the CDR3 is TGTGCCAGCAGCCAAGAGTTACAGGGGGACAATCAGCCCCAGCATTTT.

The chain is built from TRBV11-2 and TRBJ2-3; D may correspond to TRBD1 or TRBD2 (6 bases each). The V gene's germline CDR1 is SGHAT and CDR2 FQNNGV. The CDR3 spans 13 residues. V dropped 6 bases and J dropped 7 bases, with 14 bases sitting between them. The CDR3 loop reads CASRLRGPNTQYF. The CDR3 DNA reads as TGTGCCAGCAGGCTCCGGGGGCCGAATACGCAGTATTTT. The full variable domain, with the rest looked up from reference TRBV11-2 and TRBJ2-3, is EAGVAQSPRYKIIEKRQSVAFWCNPISGHATLYWYQQILGQGPKLLIQFQNNGVVDDSQLPKDRFSAERLKGVDSTLKIQPAKLEDSAVYLCASRLRGPNTQYFGPGTRLTVL.

This clonotype was detected many times. The chain is built from TRBV9 and TRBJ2-3; D is possibly TRBD2 (5 bases). Germline-derived CDR1 and CDR2 are SGDLS and YYNGEE. V shed 4 bases and J shed 0 bases, with 18 bases lying between them. The CDR3 sequence is 17 residues long. CDR3 loop: CASSSRAVDTSTDTQYF. The CDR3 DNA reads as TGTGCCAGCAGCTCCCGAGCGGTAGATACTAGCACAGATACGCAGTATTTT. Full variable domain (outside the CDR3, taken from reference TRBV9 and TRBJ2-3): DSGVTQTPKHLITATGQRVTLRCSPRSGDLSVYWYQQSLDQGLQFLIQYYNGEERAKGNILERFSAQQFPDLHSELNLSSLELGDSALYFCASSSRAVDTSTDTQYFGPGTRLTVL.

J is TRBJ2-2 and V is TRBV5-1; D is unresolved. The CDR3 has 15 residues. Germline CDR1 SGHRS, CDR2 YFSETQ. The V gene lost 0 bases and the J gene lost 5 bases, with 11 bases spanning the gap. CDR3 loop: CASSLASSRTGELFF. The CDR3 coding sequence is TGCGCCAGCAGCTTGGCCAGTTCGAGGACCGGGGAGCTGTTTTTT.

V and J are TRBV20-1 and TRBJ2-5; D might be TRBD1 or TRBD2, each matching 6 bases. The CDR3 sequence is 14 residues long. Trimming removed 4 bases from V and 1 base from J, with 13 bases in between. Germline V gene sequence: CDR1 DFQATT, CDR2 SNEGSKA (reference sequence). DNA of the CDR3: TGCAGTGCTATGGGGGGCAGCTTCCAAGAGACCCAGTACTTC. Translating gives CSAMGGSFQETQYF.

A few counts support this clonotype. The V call is TRBV4-1, the J call TRBJ1-4; D gene ambiguous. The CDR3 has 16 amino acids. The V gene lost 5 bases and the J gene lost 0 bases, with 13 bases spanning the gap. From germline, CDR1 is MGHRA and CDR2 YSYEKL. CDR3 residues: CASSAVRLATNEKLFF. The CDR3 DNA follows: TGCGCCAGCAGCGCCGTGAGGTTAGCAACTAATGAAAAACTGTTTTTT.

This clonotype was seen repeatedly, ten times or more. The rearrangement links TRBV6-1 to TRBJ1-1; D is undetermined. V lost 2 bases and J lost 0, with 7 bases in between. CDR3 length equals 14 residues. Per germline, CDR1 MNHNS and CDR2 SASEGT. The CDR3 nucleotides are TGTGCCAGCAGTGAACCAGCCATGAACACTGAAGCTTTCTTT. Protein: CASSEPAMNTEAFF.

This sequence joins TRBV4-1 and TRBJ2-2, with 8 bases matching TRBD1. The CDR3 runs to 19 residues. V was clipped by 1 base and J by 3 bases; unmatched bases: 13. Germline CDR1 and CDR2: MGHRA and YSYEKL. The CDR3: CASSQARAQGVRYTGELFF. The CDR3 DNA reads TGCGCCAGCAGCCAAGCGCGGGCACAGGGGGTTCGGTACACCGGGGAGCTGTTTTTT.

V usage is TRBV7-9 and J usage is TRBJ1-1; D is undetermined. Trimming stripped 3 bases from V and 5 bases from J, with 13 bases between. This CDR3 is built from 14 residues. Germline assignment: CDR1 SEHNR and CDR2 FQNEAQ (reference sequence). The chain's CDR3 is CASSLVIGLTEAFF. The CDR3 nucleotides read TGTGCCAGCAGCTTGGTAATCGGTTTAACTGAAGCTTTCTTT.

The chain uses TRBV29-1 and TRBJ2-3; TRBD1 matches 9 bases. V shed 7 bases, J shed 2 bases, and the junction held 7 bases outside the gene matches. The CDR3 has 14 amino acids. Germline V CDR1 and CDR2: SQVTM, ANQGSEA. Here the CDR3 reads CSGGGQGFTDTQYF. Here the CDR3 DNA reads TGCAGCGGGGGGGGACAGGGATTCACAGATACGCAGTATTTT.

The table lists this clonotype with many counts. This chain uses TRBV18 with TRBJ1-2; TRBD1 might be the D (6 bases). The germline CDR1 and CDR2 sequences are KGHSH and LQKENI. Trimming removed 2 bases from V and 3 bases from J, with 7 bases in between. The CDR3 covers 13 residues. The CDR3 loop reads CASSPAGDYGYTF. DNA for the CDR3: TGTGCCAGCTCACCAGCAGGGGACTATGGCTACACCTTC.

This clonotype has only a few counts. The chain joins TRBV7-3 to TRBJ2-5; D unclear. The germline V gene has CDR1 SGHTA and CDR2 FQGTGA. The CDR3 is 14 amino acids. Trimming pared 5 bases from V and 3 bases from J, leaving 13 bases between. The CDR3 region is CASSLRHGKETQYF. DNA for the CDR3: TGTGCCAGCAGCCTACGACATGGAAAAGAGACCCAGTACTTC. The full variable domain, completed using reference TRBV7-3 and TRBJ2-5, is GAGVSQTPSNKVTEKGKYVELRCDPISGHTALYWYRQSLGQGPEFLIYFQGTGAADDSGLPNDRFFAVRPEGSVSTLKIQRTERGDSAVYLCASSLRHGKETQYFGPGTRLLVL.

This clonotype was counted a few times. The chain uses TRBV5-1 and TRBJ2-3; D unclear. Germline V gene lookup returns CDR1 SGHRS and CDR2 YFSETQ. CDR3 size: 17 residues. Trimming took off 3 bases at V and 1 base at J, with 18 bases between the two ends. The CDR3 spells CASSWGSRSDGTDTQYF. In nucleotides, the CDR3 is TGCGCCAGCAGCTGGGGTTCGCGTTCCGATGGCACAGATACGCAGTATTTT.

The rearrangement links TRBV29-1 to TRBJ2-1; D is unclear. The germline V gene encodes CDR1 SQVTM and CDR2 ANQGSEA. This CDR3 has 11 amino acids. Trimming cost V 3 bases and J 0 bases, with 0 bases left between them. CDR3 protein: CSVDSYNEQFF. The DNA of the CDR3 is TGCAGCGTTGACTCCTACAATGAGCAGTTCTTC.

J is TRBJ1-1 and V is TRBV5-4, with 9 bases that match TRBD1. Germline CDR1 is SGHNT and CDR2 is YYREEE (reference sequence). The CDR3 length is 13 residues. Losses at the gene ends were 4 bases for V and 7 bases for J; bases not matched to a gene: 5. The CDR3 bases are TGTGCCAGCAGCATGGACAGGGGCGGTGAAGCTTTCTTT. Its protein is CASSMDRGGEAFF.

This clonotype has just a few counts. V and J are TRBV7-9 and TRBJ2-1; perhaps TRBD1 as D (7 bases). Trimming left V 5 bases short and J 7 bases short, with 12 bases between. From germline, CDR1 is SEHNR and CDR2 FQNEAQ (reference sequence). The CDR3 contains 13 residues. The CDR3 DNA is TGTGCCAGCAGCGCGGGACAGTCGAATGAGCAGTTCTTC. Protein product: CASSAGQSNEQFF.

The chain employs TRBV12-3 or TRBV12-4 and TRBJ1-4; no reliable D call. V lost 4 bases to trimming and J lost 0 bases, with 12 bases between them. This CDR3 spans 16 amino acids. CDR3 region: CASSSDFAATNEKLFF. The CDR3 DNA reads TGTGCCAGCAGTTCGGATTTCGCTGCAACTAATGAAAAACTGTTTTTT.

This clonotype was detected a few times. DNA of the CDR3: TGTGCCAGCATTTCTCCTGGCGGGGGTGAGCAGTTCTTC. Translated, it gives CASISPGGGEQFF. V is TRBV27 and J is TRBJ2-1; 7 bases align to TRBD2. This CDR3 is built from 13 residues. V lost 7 bases, J lost 9 bases, and 9 bases stayed unmatched. Germline-derived CDR1 and CDR2 are MNHEY and SMNVEV (reference sequence).

This clonotype was counted between two and nine times. The V and J genes are TRBV7-2 and TRBJ2-1, with a tentative D call TRBD1 (5 bases). Germline CDR1 SGHTA, CDR2 FQGNSA. This CDR3 is built from 16 residues. The V gene lost 5 bases and the J gene lost 5 bases, with 19 bases spanning the gap. CDR3 in DNA: TGTGCCAGCAGCCCTCTCCAGGGTGTAGTCAACAATGAGCAGTTCTTC. This encodes CASSPLQGVVNNEQFF.

The chain carries TRBV4-1 and TRBJ1-6; TRBD1 might be the D (5 bases). There are 14 residues in the CDR3. V was pared by 3 bases and J by 10 bases, with 13 bases between. Germline V gene sequence: CDR1 MGHRA, CDR2 YSYEKL. The CDR3, as DNA: TGCGCCAGCAGCCACGGGACCTTATCCTCACCCCTCCACTTT. Its protein is CASSHGTLSSPLHF.